This T cell receptor (beta chain) is from a study of spatial heterogeneity in lung cancer. V was cut by 7 bases and J by 13 bases, with 16 bases left in between. The CDR3 is made up of 11 amino acids. Germline V lookup: CDR1 SQVTM, CDR2 ANQGSEA. Time point in this sample: sample taken at primary tumor resection. The authors sequenced whole RNA from tumor, nontumor lung or frozen PBMC without sorting. TCRdb independently ran MiXCR on the 5' RACE reads; one entry per CDR3 protein. The table records 40,000 to 55,000 distinct CDR3 sequences, roughly 15% of them present only once. This material consisted of PBMCs, taken at surgery. The chain recombines TRBV29-1 with TRBJ2-2; D perhaps matches TRBD2 (5 bases). The TCR was taken from a male donor with early-stage non-small cell lung cancer. CDR3 amino acids: CSAGELGWLFF. CDR3 in DNA: TGCAGCGCCGGGGAGCTGGGGTGGCTGTTTTTT.